These T cell receptor beta chains were read from a single sample in a study of T cells after yellow fever vaccination. TCRdb re-called the 5' RACE reads with MiXCR, one entry per CDR3 protein. The table includes about 580,000 distinct CDR3 sequences, about 17% detected once. The sample in question was PBMCs, obtained 4 to 5 days after the first yellow fever vaccination. The receptors originated from a man aged 18 to 35 who received the YFV17D yellow fever vaccine. The CDR3 runs from the conserved cysteine through the conserved F or W. A D gene is named only where the DNA matches it firmly. Expanded clones get a size class; other rows say once, few or many, or leave the size out.

J gene: TRBJ2-2; clone size: few; D gene: NA; V gene: TRBV7-6; CDR3 length: 15; CDR3 protein: CASSLASPLTGELFF; CDR3 DNA: TGTGCCAGCAGCTTGGCGAGTCCCTTGACCGGGGAGCTGTTTTTT
J gene: TRBJ1-1; clone size: NA; D gene: NA; V gene: TRBV6-5; CDR3 length: 14; CDR3 protein: CASVYLTDYTEAFF; CDR3 DNA: TGTGCCAGCGTCTACCTAACAGATTACACTGAAGCTTTCTTT
J gene: TRBJ1-1; clone size: NA; D gene: NA; V gene: TRBV28; CDR3 length: 17; CDR3 protein: CASSPWGAGGMNTEAFF; CDR3 DNA: TGTGCCAGCAGTCCATGGGGAGCGGGGGGGATGAACACTGAAGCTTTCTTT
J gene: TRBJ1-1; clone size: NA; D gene: NA; V gene: TRBV18; CDR3 length: 13; CDR3 protein: CASFLQGNTEAFF; CDR3 DNA: TGTGCCAGCTTTCTACAGGGGAACACTGAAGCTTTCTTT
J gene: TRBJ1-1; clone size: NA; D gene: NA; V gene: TRBV6-1; CDR3 length: 16; CDR3 protein: CASKLHRVAMNTEAFF; CDR3 DNA: TGTGCCAGCAAACTACACAGGGTAGCCATGAACACTGAAGCTTTCTTT
J gene: TRBJ1-1; clone size: many; D gene: NA; V gene: TRBV12-3/TRBV12-4; CDR3 length: 10; CDR3 protein: CASRGTEAFF; CDR3 DNA: TGTGCCAGCAGGGGCACTGAAGCTTTCTTT
J gene: TRBJ2-5; clone size: few; D gene: TRBD2; V gene: TRBV19; CDR3 length: 21; CDR3 protein: CASSAKIRGSGATPTRETQYF; CDR3 DNA: TGTGCCAGTAGTGCAAAGATCCGGGGTAGCGGGGCTACCCCGACTCGGGAGACCCAGTACTTC
J gene: TRBJ2-1; clone size: few; D gene: NA; V gene: TRBV20-1; CDR3 length: 15; CDR3 protein: CSARKTGRSYNEQFF; CDR3 DNA: TGCAGTGCTAGAAAGACGGGACGTTCCTACAATGAGCAGTTCTTC
J gene: TRBJ2-1; clone size: few; D gene: NA; V gene: TRBV27; CDR3 length: 14; CDR3 protein: CASNLEGPYNEQFF; CDR3 DNA: TGTGCCAGCAACCTTGAGGGCCCCTACAATGAGCAGTTCTTC
J gene: TRBJ2-7; clone size: few; D gene: TRBD1; V gene: TRBV7-9; CDR3 length: 15; CDR3 protein: CASSQRQGGRYEQYF; CDR3 DNA: TGTGCCAGCAGCCAGCGACAGGGGGGTAGATACGAGCAGTACTTC
J gene: TRBJ2-3; clone size: NA; D gene: TRBD2; V gene: TRBV6-5; CDR3 length: 15; CDR3 protein: CASSYGAGAGNTQYF; CDR3 DNA: TGTGCCAGCAGTTACGGAGCGGGGGCGGGGAATACGCAGTATTTT
J gene: TRBJ1-3; clone size: few; D gene: NA; V gene: TRBV2; CDR3 length: 16; CDR3 protein: CASSDDGFSSGNTIYF; CDR3 DNA: TGTGCCAGCAGTGATGACGGGTTCAGCTCTGGAAACACCATATATTTT
J gene: TRBJ2-3; clone size: few; D gene: TRBD2; V gene: TRBV20-1; CDR3 length: 14; CDR3 protein: CSARPGGSLDTQYF; CDR3 DNA: TGCAGTGCTAGACCGGGGGGGTCTCTAGATACGCAGTATTTT
J gene: TRBJ2-2; clone size: NA; D gene: NA; V gene: TRBV5-4; CDR3 length: 14; CDR3 protein: CASSPTGRTGELFF; CDR3 DNA: TGTGCCAGCAGCCCAACTGGCCGGACCGGGGAGCTGTTTTTT
J gene: TRBJ2-2; clone size: few; D gene: NA; V gene: TRBV19; CDR3 length: 15; CDR3 protein: CASSTWVYGTGELFF; CDR3 DNA: TGTGCCAGTAGTACCTGGGTTTATGGCACCGGGGAGCTGTTTTTT
J gene: TRBJ2-3; clone size: few; D gene: NA; V gene: TRBV6-2/TRBV6-3; CDR3 length: 13; CDR3 protein: CASSYYVTDTQYF; CDR3 DNA: TGTGCCAGCAGTTACTATGTCACAGATACGCAGTATTTT
J gene: TRBJ1-1; clone size: NA; D gene: NA; V gene: TRBV5-1; CDR3 length: 15; CDR3 protein: CASSLGGSWSTEAFF; CDR3 DNA: TGCGCCAGCAGCTTGGGGGGGTCCTGGAGCACTGAAGCTTTCTTT
J gene: TRBJ2-3; clone size: NA; D gene: NA; V gene: TRBV7-9; CDR3 length: 14; CDR3 protein: CASSLEGGIDTQYF; CDR3 DNA: TGTGCCAGCAGCTTAGAGGGGGGGATAGATACGCAGTATTTT
J gene: TRBJ2-5; clone size: NA; D gene: NA; V gene: TRBV19; CDR3 length: 14; CDR3 protein: CASSPQSTEETQYF; CDR3 DNA: TGTGCCAGTAGTCCCCAGAGCACAGAAGAGACCCAGTACTTC
J gene: TRBJ1-6; clone size: few; D gene: TRBD1; V gene: TRBV19; CDR3 length: 16; CDR3 protein: CASKPGTGKGVSPLHF; CDR3 DNA: TGTGCCAGTAAACCCGGGACAGGGAAGGGGGTTTCACCCCTCCACTTT
J gene: TRBJ1-4; clone size: few; D gene: NA; V gene: TRBV3-1; CDR3 length: 17; CDR3 protein: CASSPSRMRSTNEKLFF; CDR3 DNA: TGTGCCAGCAGCCCCTCCCGTATGCGGTCAACTAATGAAAAACTGTTTTTT
J gene: TRBJ2-5; clone size: few; D gene: NA; V gene: TRBV19; CDR3 length: 15; CDR3 protein: CASSGDKLWGETQYF; CDR3 DNA: TGTGCCAGTAGTGGGGACAAGCTCTGGGGGGAGACCCAGTACTTC
J gene: TRBJ2-7; clone size: many; D gene: TRBD1; V gene: TRBV12-3/TRBV12-4; CDR3 length: 15; CDR3 protein: CASSPGQGLSYEQYF; CDR3 DNA: TGTGCCAGCAGTCCGGGACAGGGGTTGTCCTACGAGCAGTACTTC
J gene: TRBJ1-6; clone size: NA; D gene: NA; V gene: TRBV20-1; CDR3 length: 15; CDR3 protein: CSAPRGTVNNSPLHF; CDR3 DNA: TGCAGTGCCCCTCGAGGGACCGTTAACAATTCACCCCTCCACTTT
J gene: TRBJ1-4; clone size: few; D gene: NA; V gene: TRBV18; CDR3 length: 15; CDR3 protein: CASSPPETRFLKLFF; CDR3 DNA: TGTGCCAGCTCACCACCCGAGACGAGGTTTTTGAAACTGTTTTTT
J gene: TRBJ2-5; clone size: NA; D gene: NA; V gene: TRBV6-1; CDR3 length: 14; CDR3 protein: CASGASRDLETQCF; CDR3 DNA: TGTGCCAGCGGAGCGTCCCGGGACTTGGAGACCCAGTGCTTC
J gene: TRBJ2-5; clone size: many; D gene: NA; V gene: TRBV5-1; CDR3 length: 14; CDR3 protein: CASSLYGQRETQYF; CDR3 DNA: TGCGCCAGCAGCTTGTACGGACAGAGGGAGACCCAGTACTTC
J gene: TRBJ2-7; clone size: few; D gene: TRBD1; V gene: TRBV5-4; CDR3 length: 17; CDR3 protein: CASSFLLRVGGGGEQYF; CDR3 DNA: TGTGCCAGCAGCTTTTTGTTGCGTGTAGGGGGCGGAGGCGAGCAGTACTTC
J gene: TRBJ2-3; clone size: NA; D gene: NA; V gene: TRBV7-8; CDR3 length: 14; CDR3 protein: CASSPRGGKDTQYF; CDR3 DNA: TGTGCCAGCAGCCCCCGAGGTGGGAAAGATACGCAGTATTTT
J gene: TRBJ1-2; clone size: NA; D gene: NA; V gene: TRBV19; CDR3 length: 15; CDR3 protein: CASSMAPWESSGYTF; CDR3 DNA: TGTGCCAGTAGTATGGCCCCGTGGGAGAGTTCTGGCTACACCTTC
J gene: TRBJ2-3; clone size: few; D gene: NA; V gene: TRBV20-1; CDR3 length: 12; CDR3 protein: CSASHSTDTQYF; CDR3 DNA: TGCAGTGCTTCTCATAGTACAGATACGCAGTATTTT
J gene: TRBJ1-1; clone size: NA; D gene: NA; V gene: TRBV7-9; CDR3 length: 15; CDR3 protein: CASRKMDSLVLEAFF; CDR3 DNA: TGTGCCAGCAGAAAAATGGACAGCCTCGTTCTCGAAGCTTTCTTT
J gene: TRBJ1-1; clone size: few; D gene: NA; V gene: TRBV6-5; CDR3 length: 13; CDR3 protein: CASSYFGGTEAFF; CDR3 DNA: TGTGCCAGCAGTTACTTCGGGGGCACTGAAGCTTTCTTT
J gene: TRBJ2-3; clone size: NA; D gene: NA; V gene: TRBV5-1; CDR3 length: 13; CDR3 protein: CASSLKQLDTQYF; CDR3 DNA: TGCGCCAGCAGCTTGAAGCAGTTAGATACGCAGTATTTT
J gene: TRBJ2-1; clone size: many; D gene: TRBD2; V gene: TRBV6-2/TRBV6-3; CDR3 length: 14; CDR3 protein: CASSYGGGYNEQFF; CDR3 DNA: TGTGCCAGCAGTTACGGGGGGGGGTACAATGAGCAGTTCTTC
J gene: TRBJ2-7; clone size: NA; D gene: TRBD1; V gene: TRBV6-1; CDR3 length: 16; CDR3 protein: CASRRLQGSPFYEQYF; CDR3 DNA: TGTGCCAGCAGACGTCTACAGGGGAGTCCTTTCTACGAGCAGTACTTC
J gene: TRBJ1-1; clone size: NA; D gene: NA; V gene: TRBV9; CDR3 length: 15; CDR3 protein: CASSVEPRLNTEAFF; CDR3 DNA: TGTGCCAGCAGCGTAGAACCCAGGCTGAACACTGAAGCTTTCTTT
J gene: TRBJ2-1; clone size: many; D gene: NA; V gene: TRBV9; CDR3 length: 15; CDR3 protein: CASTRGGSSYNEQFF; CDR3 DNA: TGTGCCAGCACCAGAGGGGGGAGCTCCTACAATGAGCAGTTCTTC
J gene: TRBJ2-6; clone size: once; D gene: TRBD2; V gene: TRBV7-8; CDR3 length: 19; CDR3 protein: CASSLALGGGYSGANVLTF; CDR3 DNA: TGTGCCAGCAGCTTAGCGCTCGGCGGGGGTTACTCTGGGGCCAACGTCCTGACTTTC
J gene: TRBJ2-2; clone size: many; D gene: TRBD1; V gene: TRBV12-3/TRBV12-4; CDR3 length: 15; CDR3 protein: CASSLRGRDTGELFF; CDR3 DNA: TGTGCCAGCAGTTTAAGGGGGCGCGACACCGGGGAGCTGTTTTTT
J gene: TRBJ2-6; clone size: NA; D gene: TRBD1; V gene: TRBV5-1; CDR3 length: 17; CDR3 protein: CASTWTGGDSGANVLTF; CDR3 DNA: TGCGCCAGCACCTGGACAGGGGGAGACTCTGGGGCCAACGTCCTGACTTTC
J gene: TRBJ2-7; clone size: many; D gene: NA; V gene: TRBV25-1; CDR3 length: 15; CDR3 protein: CASSEYPKSADEQYF; CDR3 DNA: TGTGCCAGCAGTGAATATCCAAAATCCGCGGACGAGCAGTACTTC
J gene: TRBJ1-2; clone size: NA; D gene: NA; V gene: TRBV5-5; CDR3 length: 14; CDR3 protein: CASSLGPGDYGYTF; CDR3 DNA: TGTGCCAGCAGCTTGGGACCGGGGGACTATGGCTACACCTTC
J gene: TRBJ2-1; clone size: many; D gene: TRBD1; V gene: TRBV3-1; CDR3 length: 12; CDR3 protein: CASSFATGEQFF; CDR3 DNA: TGTGCCAGCAGCTTCGCGACAGGGGAGCAGTTCTTC
J gene: TRBJ1-2; clone size: NA; D gene: NA; V gene: TRBV6-2/TRBV6-3; CDR3 length: 14; CDR3 protein: CASRSGVLNYGYTF; CDR3 DNA: TGTGCCAGCAGGTCGGGGGTTTTAAACTATGGCTACACCTTC
J gene: TRBJ1-2; clone size: few; D gene: TRBD1; V gene: TRBV6-1; CDR3 length: 13; CDR3 protein: CASSPGGIDGYTF; CDR3 DNA: TGTGCCAGCAGCCCAGGGGGTATCGATGGCTACACCTTC
J gene: TRBJ2-3; clone size: few; D gene: NA; V gene: TRBV27; CDR3 length: 15; CDR3 protein: CASSWAGGLADTQYF; CDR3 DNA: TGTGCCAGCAGTTGGGCAGGGGGGCTCGCAGATACGCAGTATTTT
J gene: TRBJ1-2; clone size: few; D gene: NA; V gene: TRBV9; CDR3 length: 15; CDR3 protein: CASSVARQINYGYTF; CDR3 DNA: TGTGCCAGCAGCGTAGCTCGTCAGATCAACTATGGCTACACCTTC
J gene: TRBJ1-3; clone size: few; D gene: TRBD1; V gene: TRBV5-1; CDR3 length: 15; CDR3 protein: CASSLQGAAGNTIYF; CDR3 DNA: TGCGCCAGCAGCTTGCAGGGGGCTGCTGGAAACACCATATATTTT
J gene: TRBJ2-7; clone size: NA; D gene: NA; V gene: TRBV7-2; CDR3 length: 15; CDR3 protein: CASSPEPGRYYEQYF; CDR3 DNA: TGTGCCAGCAGCCCGGAACCGGGAAGATACTACGAGCAGTACTTC
J gene: TRBJ1-2; clone size: NA; D gene: NA; V gene: TRBV4-3; CDR3 length: 15; CDR3 protein: CASSQDPAHRYGYTF; CDR3 DNA: TGCGCCAGCAGCCAAGATCCGGCCCACCGATATGGCTACACCTTC
J gene: TRBJ1-1; clone size: NA; D gene: NA; V gene: TRBV7-9; CDR3 length: 12; CDR3 protein: CASSLPGDEAFF; CDR3 DNA: TGTGCCAGCAGTCTACCCGGGGATGAAGCTTTCTTT
J gene: TRBJ2-1; clone size: few; D gene: NA; V gene: TRBV7-9; CDR3 length: 12; CDR3 protein: CASSTDLNEQFF; CDR3 DNA: TGTGCCAGCAGCACGGATCTAAATGAGCAGTTCTTC